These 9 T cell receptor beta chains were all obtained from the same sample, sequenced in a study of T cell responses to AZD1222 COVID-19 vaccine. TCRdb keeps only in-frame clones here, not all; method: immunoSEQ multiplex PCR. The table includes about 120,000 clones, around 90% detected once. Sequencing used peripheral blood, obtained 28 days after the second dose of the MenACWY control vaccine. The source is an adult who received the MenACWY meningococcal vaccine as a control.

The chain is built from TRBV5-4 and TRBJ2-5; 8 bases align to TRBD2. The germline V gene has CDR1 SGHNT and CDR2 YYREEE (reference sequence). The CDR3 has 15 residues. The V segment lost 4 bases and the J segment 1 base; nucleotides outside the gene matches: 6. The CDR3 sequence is CASSRGAGVQETQYF. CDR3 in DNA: TGTGCCAGCAGCCGAGGAGCGGGAGTCCAAGAGACCCAGTACTTC.

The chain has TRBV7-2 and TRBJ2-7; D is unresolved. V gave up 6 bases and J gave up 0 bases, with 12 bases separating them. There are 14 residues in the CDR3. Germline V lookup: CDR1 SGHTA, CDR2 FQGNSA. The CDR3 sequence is CASRDGGSSYEQYF. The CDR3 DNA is TGTGCCAGCAGAGACGGCGGAAGCTCCTACGAGCAGTACTTC.

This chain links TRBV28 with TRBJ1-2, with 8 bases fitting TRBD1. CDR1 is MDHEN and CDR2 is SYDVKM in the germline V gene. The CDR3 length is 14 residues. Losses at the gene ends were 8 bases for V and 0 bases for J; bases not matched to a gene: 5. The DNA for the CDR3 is TGTGCCAGCGCTCAGGGGGCGCCTAACTATGGCTACACCTTC. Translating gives CASAQGAPNYGYTF.

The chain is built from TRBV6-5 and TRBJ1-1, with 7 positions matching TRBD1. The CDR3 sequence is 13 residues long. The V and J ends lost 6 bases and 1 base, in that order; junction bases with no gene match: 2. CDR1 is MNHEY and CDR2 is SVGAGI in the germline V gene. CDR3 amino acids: CASSRTGNTEAFF. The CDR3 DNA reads TGTGCCAGCAGCCGGACAGGGAACACTGAAGCTTTCTTT.

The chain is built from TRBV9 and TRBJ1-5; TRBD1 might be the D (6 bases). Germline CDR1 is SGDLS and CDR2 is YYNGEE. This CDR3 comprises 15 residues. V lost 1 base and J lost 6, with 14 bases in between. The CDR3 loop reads CASSVMPGAGQPQHF. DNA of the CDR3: TGTGCCAGCAGCGTAATGCCGGGGGCGGGTCAGCCCCAGCATTTT.

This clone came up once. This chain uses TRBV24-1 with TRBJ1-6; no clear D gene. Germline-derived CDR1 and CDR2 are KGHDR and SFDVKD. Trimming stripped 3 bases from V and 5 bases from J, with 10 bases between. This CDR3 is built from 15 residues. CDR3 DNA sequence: TGTGCCACCAGTGATCTGGCAAATGATAATTCACCCCTCCACTTT. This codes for CATSDLANDNSPLHF.

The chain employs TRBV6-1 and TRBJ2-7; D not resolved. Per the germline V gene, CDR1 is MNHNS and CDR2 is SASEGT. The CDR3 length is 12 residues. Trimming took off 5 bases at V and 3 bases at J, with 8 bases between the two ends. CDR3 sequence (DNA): TGTGCCAGCAGTTTGACCAGCTACGAGCAGTACGTC. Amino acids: CASSLTSYEQYV.

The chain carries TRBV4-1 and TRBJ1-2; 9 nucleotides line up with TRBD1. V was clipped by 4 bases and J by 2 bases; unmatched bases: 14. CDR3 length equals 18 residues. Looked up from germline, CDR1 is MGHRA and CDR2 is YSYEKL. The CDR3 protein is CASSLQDIAGTGNYGYTF. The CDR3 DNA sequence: TGCGCCAGCAGCCTCCAAGACATTGCCGGGACAGGGAACTATGGCTACACCTTC.

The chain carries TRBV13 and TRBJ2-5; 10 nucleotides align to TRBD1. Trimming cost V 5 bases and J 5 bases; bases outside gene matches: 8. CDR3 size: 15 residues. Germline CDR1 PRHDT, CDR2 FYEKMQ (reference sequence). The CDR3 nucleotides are TGTGCCAGCAGCAAACCGGGACAGGGGAGGGAGACCCAGTACTTC. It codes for CASSKPGQGRETQYF. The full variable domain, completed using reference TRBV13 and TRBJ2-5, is AAGVIQSPRHLIKEKRETATLKCYPIPRHDTVYWYQQGPGQDPQFLISFYEKMQSDKGSIPDRFSAQQFSDYHSELNMSSLELGDSALYFCASSKPGQGRETQYFGPGTRLLVL.